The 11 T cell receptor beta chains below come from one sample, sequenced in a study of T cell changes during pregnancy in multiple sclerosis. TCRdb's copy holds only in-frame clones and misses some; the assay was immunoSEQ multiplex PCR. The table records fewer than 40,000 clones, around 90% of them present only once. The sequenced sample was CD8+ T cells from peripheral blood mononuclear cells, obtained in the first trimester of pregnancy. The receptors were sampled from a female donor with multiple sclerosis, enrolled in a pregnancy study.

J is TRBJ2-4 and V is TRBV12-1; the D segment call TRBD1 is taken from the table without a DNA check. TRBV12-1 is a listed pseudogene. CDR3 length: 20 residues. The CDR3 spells CASSYYLQGEGMRAKNIQYF. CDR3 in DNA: TGTGCCAGCAGCTACTATCTACAGGGAGAGGGAATGAGGGCCAAAAACATTCAGTACTTC.

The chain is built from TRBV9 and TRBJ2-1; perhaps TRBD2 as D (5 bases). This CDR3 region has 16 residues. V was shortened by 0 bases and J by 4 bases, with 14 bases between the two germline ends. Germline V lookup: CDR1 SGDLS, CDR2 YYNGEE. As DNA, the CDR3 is TGTGCCAGCAGCGTAGGGGAGCTAGCCACGTACAATGAGCAGTTCTTC. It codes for CASSVGELATYNEQFF.

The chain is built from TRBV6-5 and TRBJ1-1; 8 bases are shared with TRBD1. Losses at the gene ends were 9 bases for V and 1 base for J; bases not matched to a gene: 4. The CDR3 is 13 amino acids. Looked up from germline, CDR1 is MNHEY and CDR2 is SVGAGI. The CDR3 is CASRDRQNTEAFF. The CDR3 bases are TGTGCCAGTCGGGACAGGCAGAACACTGAAGCTTTCTTT.

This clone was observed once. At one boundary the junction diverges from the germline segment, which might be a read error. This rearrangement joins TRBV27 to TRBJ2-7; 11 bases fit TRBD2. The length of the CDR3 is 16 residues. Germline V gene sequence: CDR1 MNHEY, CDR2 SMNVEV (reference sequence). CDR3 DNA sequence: TGTGCCAGCAGTCTATCCGTAGCGGGAGGGCCCCACGAGCAGTACTTC. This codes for CASSLSVAGGPHEQYF.

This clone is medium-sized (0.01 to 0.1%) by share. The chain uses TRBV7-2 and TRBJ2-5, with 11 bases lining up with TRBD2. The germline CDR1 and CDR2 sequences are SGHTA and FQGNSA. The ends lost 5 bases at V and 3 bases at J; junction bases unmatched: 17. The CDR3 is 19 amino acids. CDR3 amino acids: CASSLMDPGLAAVKETQYF. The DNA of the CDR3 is TGTGCCAGCAGCCTTATGGACCCGGGACTAGCGGCCGTTAAAGAGACCCAGTACTTC.

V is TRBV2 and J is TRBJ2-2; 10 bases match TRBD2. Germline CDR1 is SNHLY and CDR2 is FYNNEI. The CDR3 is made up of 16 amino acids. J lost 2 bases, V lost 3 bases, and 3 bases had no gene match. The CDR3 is CASSDPSGSNTGELFF. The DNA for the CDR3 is TGTGCCAGCAGTGACCCTAGCGGGAGCAACACCGGGGAGCTGTTTTTT.

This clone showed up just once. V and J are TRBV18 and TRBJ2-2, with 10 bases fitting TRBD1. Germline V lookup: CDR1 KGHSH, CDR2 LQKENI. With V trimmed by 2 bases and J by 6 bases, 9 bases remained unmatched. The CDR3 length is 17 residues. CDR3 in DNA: TGTGCCAGCTCACCAAGGCCAGGACAGGGGGGACCCGGGGAGCTGTTTTTT. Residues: CASSPRPGQGGPGELFF.

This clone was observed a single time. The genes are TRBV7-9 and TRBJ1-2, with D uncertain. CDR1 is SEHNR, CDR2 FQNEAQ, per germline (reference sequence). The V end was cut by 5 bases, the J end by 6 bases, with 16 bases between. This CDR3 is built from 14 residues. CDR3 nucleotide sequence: TGTGCCAGCAGCAAAAAGGCAGGTTTTGATGGCTACACCTTC. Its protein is CASSKKAGFDGYTF.

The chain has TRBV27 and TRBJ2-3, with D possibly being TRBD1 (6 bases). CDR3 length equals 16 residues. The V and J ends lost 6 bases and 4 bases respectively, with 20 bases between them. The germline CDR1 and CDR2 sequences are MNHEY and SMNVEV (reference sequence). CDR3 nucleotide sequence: TGTGCCAGCAGCGAAGGGGGTCGTGGGATGGCAGATACGCAGTATTTT. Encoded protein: CASSEGGRGMADTQYF.

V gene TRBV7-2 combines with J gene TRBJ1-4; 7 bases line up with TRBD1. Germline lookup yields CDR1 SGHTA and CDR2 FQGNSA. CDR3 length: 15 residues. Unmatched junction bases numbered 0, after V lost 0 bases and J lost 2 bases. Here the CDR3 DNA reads TGTGCCAGCAGCTTAGCAGGGGGCACTAATGAAAAACTGTTTTTT. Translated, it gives CASSLAGGTNEKLFF.

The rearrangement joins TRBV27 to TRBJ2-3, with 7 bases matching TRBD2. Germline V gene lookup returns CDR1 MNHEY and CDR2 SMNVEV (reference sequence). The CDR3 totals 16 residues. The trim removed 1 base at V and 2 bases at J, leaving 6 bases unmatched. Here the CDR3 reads CASSLYGGGFTDTQYF. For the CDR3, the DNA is TGTGCCAGCAGTTTATATGGGGGGGGGTTCACAGATACGCAGTATTTT.